The clone carrying this T cell receptor (beta chain) turned up a few times. Its matching antigen is unknown. This sample is drawn from a study of beta chain features in type 1 diabetes. Study-wide results and caveats: TCRB CDR3 length was moderately but significantly reduced in all four CD4+ subsets of Type 1 diabetes patients.

The entirety of the isolated RNA underwent reverse transcription, so expressed TCRB transcripts were sequenced. Sequencing was performed with immunoSEQ multiplex PCR; in TCRdb, only in-frame clones are kept and a portion is missing. This sample has around 110,000 clones, with about 15% found just once. The CDR3 is made up of 14 amino acids. V gave up 6 bases and J gave up 9 bases; unmatched junction bases: 5. The germline V gene encodes CDR1 MNHEY and CDR2 SVGAGI. The TCR comes from a man in his thirties or forties with type 1 diabetes. The sample consisted of central memory CD4+ T cells from blood. The J gene is TRBJ2-1, the V gene TRBV6-5; 13 bases line up with TRBD2. The CDR3 DNA reads TGTGCCAGCAGAGCGGGACTAGCGGGGTCTGAGCAGTTCTTC. Protein sequence: CASRAGLAGSEQFF.